This TCR beta chain stems from a study of immune cell composition in non-small cell lung cancer. With regard to this clone: Its specificity is not known.

Regarding the study as a whole: Clones >0.5% enriched in tumour were rarer in adenocarcinoma (about 35%) than squamous (approximately 75%).

Germline CDR1 reads SGDLS; CDR2 reads YYNGEE. The V and J ends lost 4 bases and 4 bases respectively, with 9 bases between them. The CDR3 covers 13 residues. Here immunoSEQ multiplex PCR was the method, and the copy in TCRdb shows in-frame clones only, minus some. The sample records over 3,000 clones, roughly 84% being singletons. The chain uses TRBV9 and TRBJ1-5; perhaps TRBD1 as D (6 bases). The sequence was collected from a human donor with non-small cell lung cancer. The sequenced sample consisted of lung tumor tissue. CDR3 nucleotide sequence: TGTGCCAGCAGCCAGGGGACAAATCAGCCCCAGCATTTT. Protein: CASSQGTNQPQHF.